This entry concerns a single T cell receptor (beta chain). Its antigen is unknown. There are no base qualities to consult, and no much larger clone falls within one base. Trimming takes 3 bases from V and 3 bases from J, and the germline ends sit 18 bases apart. Sequences DFQATT (CDR1) and SNEGSKA (CDR2) are obtained from the germline V gene (reference sequence). The CDR3 measures 16 amino acids from cysteine to phenylalanine. Only the CDR3 part of the read is kept: 48 bases, read in frame from the first base. TCRbeta-specific cDNA was reverse-transcribed from approximately 0.5 ug total RNA using a constant-region primer and ProtoScript II reverse transcriptase. Three nested multiplex PCR rounds, following a slightly modified ARM-PCR procedure, were used to build the TCRbeta libraries. The first two PCR rounds used multiplex TRBV1-TRBV30 forward primers with a Cbeta reverse primer, each for about 10 cycles. A final 25-cycle PCR with Deep VentR polymerase added sample barcodes and Illumina adapters. Amplicons of 200-500 bp were gel-purified with a QIAquick gel extraction kit before sequencing. TCRbeta amplicons were sequenced on an Illumina HiSeq 2500 with 250-bp paired-end reads. Per the authors' processing: Quality trimming of reads was performed with Trimmomatic v0.33, and paired reads were merged with FLASH v1.2.11 so that full CDR3 sequences could be recovered. V, D and J germline segments were assigned to the rearranged TCRbeta sequences using MiGEC v1.2.1b. Clonotype statistics, along with Shannon-Wiener diversity indices, were calculated using VDJtools v1.0.0. To reduce sampling bias, subsequent analyses other than the diversity analysis used only the 250 most abundant clonotypes in each sample. TCRdb itself trimmed the public reads at Q25 with fastp, ran MiXCR and retained productive beta chains. CDR3 protein sequences are deduplicated, and each keeps its most common genes and DNA. V and J calls and clone size were set by TCRdb, not the authors. The sample has around 190,000 distinct CDR3 sequences on record, around four fifths of them singletons. The ten most abundant clones make up roughly 20% of the sample.

The data were taken from a study of tumor-infiltrating lymphocytes in primary liver carcinoma (dated by TCRdb to 2016 to 2017). For the wider study: Of the five patients, three men and two women aged 30 to 69 years, four had hepatocellular carcinoma and one had combined HCC and intrahepatic cholangiocarcinoma. The five patients had tumors of stage T1-T3 N0M0, with maximum diameters ranging from roughly 4.2 to 11 cm. Roughly 3.5 to 8 million productive TCRbeta reads were obtained per sample, and no significant difference in read depth was found between tissue types. The study combined TCRbeta repertoire sequencing, expression microarrays and whole-exome sequencing across five regions of each liver tumor, with adjacent normal tissue and blood. A total of around 35 specimens from 5 patients went through TCRbeta repertoire sequencing, namely 25 tumor regions, 5 adjacent noncancerous liver tissues and 5 peripheral blood samples. The 20 to 30 tumor region samples were profiled with Agilent mRNA microarrays so that TCRbeta repertoire diversity could be related to the local molecular phenotype. High reproducibility was observed for the technical replicate repertoires, with mean shared-clone rates near 0.89 and correlation coefficients above 0.98.

Findings and caveats that apply to the study as a whole: Pairs of tumor regions showed greater repertoire overlap (mean around 35%) than tumor-adjacent pairs (roughly 17%) or tumor-blood pairs (roughly 15%), which is consistent with antigen-driven expansion. Only roughly 7.5-24% of top clones appeared in all five regions of a tumor, which suggests that tumor-infiltrating T cells are spatially heterogeneous. The top 250 clones made up a significantly larger repertoire fraction in tumors than in blood (p = 0.039). Bulk unsorted samples precluded comparing CD4+ and CD8+ T cell repertoires. The study included only a few patients, and the authors note findings should be validated in a larger study. Only the TCR beta chain was sequenced, which likely underestimates true repertoire diversity because unpaired alpha chains were not captured.

Total RNA and DNA were co-extracted from around 20-30 mg of bulk tissue with the AllPrep DNA/RNA mini kit, without cell sorting. Surgical resection was performed in China between 2015 and March 2016 on roughly 5 patients with histopathologically diagnosed primary liver carcinoma. At the time of sampling, the patients were treatment-naive and had chronic HBV infection. Five spatially separated regions were sampled per tumor: superior, inferior, left-lateral and right-lateral poles, plus the tumor centre. Histology showed that every tumor sample contained more than 80% viable tumor cells. Pieces of fresh tumor and adjacent tissue were cut in half, with one half kept in RNAlater at -80 degrees C and the other half sent for histology.

This TCR was recovered from a man aged 35 to 55 with primary liver carcinoma and hepatitis B virus infection. Sequenced sample: tumor tissue from primary liver carcinoma. The receptor chain draws on TRBV20-1 and TRBJ1-5; the D gene assignment is ambiguous. CDR3 protein: CSASPNAGMINQPQHF. In nucleotide form, the sequence is TGCAGTGCTAGCCCTAATGCCGGGATGATCAATCAGCCCCAGCATTTT.